This T cell receptor beta chain comes out of a study of radiation and T cells in renal cell carcinoma. Study results and limitations: From baseline, blood top tumor clonotypes peaked at 2 weeks post-radiation. No pretreatment tumor biopsies were available for baseline clonotypes.

The time point was: baseline pretreatment blood. As for treatment: 15 Gy SBRT to primary tumor, nephrectomy 4 weeks later. After SBRT, blood was collected at 2 and 4 weeks, plus baseline. Clear cell pathology was present in this patient's renal cell carcinoma. This CDR3 comprises 14 residues. The V gene end was trimmed by 5 bases and the J gene end by 5 bases; junction bases not matched to a gene: 6. Germline V CDR1 and CDR2: SGHTA, FQGTGA. The assay was immunoSEQ multiplex PCR, and TCRdb's table has in-frame clones only and misses some. The repertoire holds 130,000 or so clones, with roughly 85% as singletons. Comments on this clone: Its antigen is as yet unknown.

The V gene is TRBV7-3, the J gene TRBJ2-3; 8 positions agree with TRBD1. The clonotype comes from a woman aged 45-59 years with renal cell carcinoma. Sample: blood, taken from a patient whose treatment included radiotherapy and nephrectomy. The CDR3 sequence is CASSPTGAKDTQYF. The DNA for the CDR3 is TGTGCCAGCAGCCCGACAGGGGCGAAAGATACGCAGTATTTT.